This T cell receptor beta chain was sequenced during a study of spatial heterogeneity in lung cancer (dated by TCRdb to about 2019). The study in broad terms: More beta-chain than alpha-chain transcripts were consistently detected, likely reflecting higher beta-chain transcript abundance. Nonsynonymous mutation counts, determined by whole-exome sequencing of tumor tissue, were related to features of the TCR repertoire. In the raw uncorrected reads, each unique combination of TCR and UMI appeared more than ten times on average. At surgery, over 200 tumor regions, approximately 64 matched nontumor lung samples and more than 50 PBMC samples were TCR-sequenced for both alpha and beta chains. A strong correlation was found between TCR transcript counts in tumor regions and a T cell transcriptional module score from matched bulk RNA-seq. The study quantitatively compared TCR alpha and beta repertoires across multiple tumor regions, matched nontumor lung and blood in non-small cell lung cancer. General study outcomes and caveats: Counts of ubiquitous and regional expanded TCRs were found to correlate with counts of ubiquitous and regional nonsynonymous mutations, respectively. TCR-seq coverage of tumor T cells was estimated to be only about 7% for alpha chains and about 12% for beta chains. The number of expanded intratumoral alpha and beta TCRs correlated with the tumor nonsynonymous mutation count. Additional single-cell paired TCR alpha and beta sequencing was considered necessary to confirm, at a functional level, the hypothesis that regional TCRs recognize regional mutations.

Library generation was performed with 5' RACE. Sequencing used a NextSeq 500. To allow correction of PCR and sequencing errors, the TCR library protocol tagged every TCR cDNA molecule with a unique molecular identifier. The published analysis was carried out like this. TCR identification, UMI-based error correction and CDR3 extraction were performed with Decombinator tools. Expanded TCRs were defined as those above a frequency of 2 per 1,000, corresponding to the top 1% of the tumor frequency distribution. Expanded tumor TCRs were classed as regional if statistically deemed absent (corrected P<0.05) from at least one tumor region, otherwise ubiquitous. Renyi diversity was calculated using the R vegan package after each repertoire was subsampled 100 times to 5,000 TCRs. CDR3 similarity networks were built from amino acid triplet string-kernel similarity, with CDR3s being connected when pairwise similarity was above 0.82. Using fastp at Q25 and MiXCR, TCRdb reprocessed the public reads and kept productive beta chains. Identical CDR3 protein sequences are pooled into one entry, listed with their most common genes and DNA. The V and J calls come from TCRdb's annotation, not from the publication. The sample includes more than 10,000 distinct CDR3 sequences, with about 14% observed a single time. Roughly 15% of the sample is in the top ten clones.

As for this clonotype: The specificity of this receptor is unknown. The input lacks base qualities; no much larger clone sits a single base away.

The CDR3 numbers 15 residues from cysteine through phenylalanine. The sequence is cut down to CDR3 DNA, 45 bases in frame from base 1. CDR1 and CDR2, per the germline V gene, are KGHSH and LQKENI. Trimming costs V 5 bases and J 1 base, and their ends lie 11 bases apart. The meaning of the sample's time point label: sample taken at primary tumor resection. Samples were obtained from approximately 70 patients with early-stage, untreated non-small cell lung cancer from the lung TRACERx cohort. For TCR sequencing, whole RNA was extracted from tumor and nontumor lung tissue, or from cryopreserved PBMC samples, and no cell sorting was done. Only patients for whom sufficient RNA was available from at least two tumor regions were selected for TCR sequencing. A lung pathologist reviewed the tumor and adjacent nontumor lung specimens before the specimens were selected.

The sequence was obtained from a male donor with early-stage non-small cell lung cancer. The starting material was lung tumor tissue, obtained at surgery. The sequence links TRBV18 to TRBJ2-2; the D gene remains uncertain. The bases read TGTGCCAGCTCAGTCGTATCGGAGAACACCGGGGAGCTGTTTTTT. This is translated as CASSVVSENTGELFF.